What follows are 27 T cell receptor beta chains derived from one specimen sequenced in a study of TIL therapy for anti-PD-1-resistant metastatic lung cancer. Stated time point: pre-treatment sample, taken before nivolumab and TIL therapy. The libraries were made with immunoSEQ v3. TCRdb keeps only in-frame clones here, not all; method: immunoSEQ multiplex PCR. The data show 50,000 to 65,000 clones, approximately 69% seen once. The sample here was blood, taken at baseline. These TCRs come from a person aged 25 to 85 with non-small cell lung cancer.

The chain has TRBV7-2 and TRBJ2-1, with D possibly being TRBD1 or TRBD2 (5 bases each). With 5 bases removed from V and 5 bases from J, the gap between germline ends came to 10 bases. CDR1 and CDR2 (germline): SGHTA, FQGNSA. There are 13 residues in the CDR3. The chain's CDR3 is CASSGGPNNEQFF. For the CDR3, the DNA is TGTGCCAGCAGCGGGGGACCTAACAATGAGCAGTTCTTC.

The gene calls are TRBV19 and TRBJ2-2; 13 bases match TRBD2. The length of the CDR3 is 15 residues. J lost 6 bases, V lost 8 bases, and 6 bases had no gene match. Germline V gene lookup returns CDR1 LNHDA and CDR2 SQIVND (reference sequence). In DNA form, the CDR3 reads TGTGCCAGTTACCCGACTAGCGGGGGGTCCGGGGAGCTGTTTTTT. This codes for CASYPTSGGSGELFF.

The gene calls are TRBV6-1 and TRBJ2-2; a weak D match, TRBD1 (5 bases). The CDR3 loop spans 16 amino acids. Per the germline V gene, CDR1 is MNHNS and CDR2 is SASEGT. V was shortened by 2 bases and J by 2 bases, with 12 bases between the two germline ends. CDR3 DNA sequence: TGTGCCAGCAGTGAACATAGGGGTGTAAACACCGGGGAGCTGTTTTTT. It is translated as CASSEHRGVNTGELFF.

The CDR3 reads CASRAQGGETQYF. The DNA of the CDR3 is TGTGCCAGCAGGGCCCAGGGTGGGGAGACCCAGTACTTC. The chain employs TRBV28 and TRBJ2-5; tentative D call: TRBD1 (5 bases). Per germline, CDR1 MDHEN and CDR2 SYDVKM. The CDR3 is made up of 13 amino acids. V was pared by 6 bases and J by 5 bases, with 13 bases between.

In its sample, this clone was seen a few times. The genes are TRBV5-4 and TRBJ1-4; weak D call: TRBD1 (6 bases). Germline V lookup: CDR1 SGHNT, CDR2 YYREEE (reference sequence). Trimming removed 4 bases at V and 8 bases at J, with 21 bases between. This CDR3 has 16 residues. The CDR3 spells CASSLDTGNGGEKLFF. CDR3 DNA sequence: TGTGCCAGCAGCCTCGATACAGGGAACGGAGGGGAAAAACTGTTTTTT.

The CDR3 sequence is CASSFYNFRGRSYEQYF. The CDR3, as DNA: TGTGCCAGCAGTTTTTACAACTTCCGGGGGCGTTCCTACGAGCAGTACTTC. The rearrangement joins TRBV28 to TRBJ2-7, with D tentatively TRBD1 or TRBD2 (6 bases each). The CDR3 runs to 17 residues. CDR1 MDHEN and CDR2 SYDVKM come from the germline V gene. The V and J ends lost 3 bases and 1 base respectively, with 19 bases between them.

The chain carries TRBV5-6 and TRBJ2-3; 14 bases align to TRBD2. CDR1 SGHDT and CDR2 YYEEEE come from the germline V gene. The CDR3 is made up of 16 amino acids. Unmatched junction bases numbered 4, after V lost 4 bases and J lost 3 bases. The CDR3 spells CASSGGTSGRTDTQYF. DNA for the CDR3: TGTGCCAGCAGCGGGGGGACTAGCGGGAGAACAGATACGCAGTATTTT.

This clone was counted once. The chain links TRBV6-1 to TRBJ1-1, with D possibly matching TRBD1 (6 bases). CDR1 MNHNS and CDR2 SASEGT come from the germline V gene. The ends were cut back, 7 bases at V and 2 bases at J, with 17 bases in the middle. The length of the CDR3 is 15 residues. The CDR3 DNA sequence: TGTGCCAGCACCCGACCCGGACAGCCAAACACTGAAGCTTTCTTT. Its translation: CASTRPGQPNTEAFF.

This chain joins TRBV9 and TRBJ2-3, with TRBD2 identical over 9 bases. The germline gives CDR1 SGDLS, CDR2 YYNGEE. The CDR3 spans 17 residues. V lost 0 bases and J lost 3; bases outside the gene matches: 8. The CDR3 DNA reads as TGTGCCAGCAGCGTAGTGGATAGCGGGAGTGGGACAGATACGCAGTATTTT. As protein: CASSVVDSGSGTDTQYF.

The chain uses TRBV5-1 and TRBJ2-2; possible D gene TRBD1, 6 bases. This CDR3 is 14 amino acids long. Germline V gives CDR1 SGHRS, CDR2 YFSETQ. Trimming pared 1 base from V and 8 bases from J, leaving 12 bases between. CDR3 nucleotide sequence: TGCGCCAGCAGCTTGACGTCAGGGGCTGGGGAGCTGTTTTTT. Protein sequence: CASSLTSGAGELFF.

The chain carries TRBV11-3 and TRBJ1-2, with D perhaps TRBD1 (5 bases). Germline CDR1 and CDR2: SGHNT and YENEEA. This CDR3 is 13 amino acids long. V lost 5 bases to trimming and J lost 3 bases, with 10 bases between them. The CDR3 DNA reads as TGTGCCAGCAGCCCCGACAGCTACTATGGCTACACCTTC. It codes for CASSPDSYYGYTF.

The chain is built from TRBV7-8 and TRBJ1-4; unclear D gene. This CDR3 comprises 13 residues. The V end was cut by 8 bases, the J end by 2 bases, with 9 bases between. Per the germline V gene, CDR1 is SGHVS and CDR2 is FQNEAQ. CDR3 loop: CASRGRTNEKLFF. The CDR3 region has the DNA TGTGCCAGCCGAGGTCGCACTAATGAAAAACTGTTTTTT.

A few counts support this clone. The CDR3 DNA follows: TGTGCCAGCAGCCCCCCCCTCGGGTATGGCTACACCTTC. It translates to CASSPPLGYGYTF. The chain links TRBV7-9 to TRBJ1-2; D gene uncertain. The ends were cut back, 5 bases at V and 5 bases at J, with 12 bases in the middle. Germline CDR1 is SEHNR and CDR2 is FQNEAQ (reference sequence). The CDR3 consists of 13 residues.

This clone was counted once. This chain uses TRBV19 with TRBJ1-2; D may be TRBD1 (6 bases). The CDR3 has 14 residues. V was pared by 7 bases and J by 4 bases, with 16 bases between. CDR1 LNHDA and CDR2 SQIVND come from the germline V gene (reference sequence). CDR3 sequence: CASTRGQGGYGYTF. In DNA form, the CDR3 reads TGTGCCAGTACCCGCGGACAAGGGGGCTATGGCTACACCTTC.

The rearrangement links TRBV30 to TRBJ1-5; 10 bases fit TRBD1. The CDR3 length is 18 residues. Germline V gene sequence: CDR1 GTSNPN, CDR2 SVGIG (reference sequence). V dropped 3 bases and J dropped 2; count of bases not matched to a gene: 13. CDR3 bases: TGTGCCTGGAGAATCGGGGGACAGGGGCTGATTGGCAATCAGCCCCAGCATTTT. Protein: CAWRIGGQGLIGNQPQHF.

The sample holds one count of this clone. The J gene is TRBJ2-2, the V gene TRBV5-4, with D perhaps TRBD2 (6 bases). The germline gives CDR1 SGHNT, CDR2 YYREEE (reference sequence). V was pared by 0 bases and J by 5 bases, with 11 bases between. The CDR3 covers 15 residues. This chain's CDR3 is CASSLDQSGTGELFF. In DNA, the CDR3 is TGTGCCAGCAGCTTGGACCAGAGCGGGACCGGGGAGCTGTTTTTT.

The rearrangement links TRBV30 to TRBJ2-7, with D perhaps matching TRBD1 (5 bases). The V end lost 1 base, the J end lost 6 bases, and 7 bases lay between the germline ends. Germline loops: CDR1 GTSNPN, CDR2 SVGIG (reference sequence). The CDR3 is 11 residues long. As DNA, the CDR3 is TGTGCCTGGAGTGAACAGGTCGAGCAGTACTTC. Translation: CAWSEQVEQYF.

There are a few counts of this clone. The chain has TRBV2 and TRBJ1-6, with D possibly being TRBD1 (5 bases). From germline, CDR1 is SNHLY and CDR2 FYNNEI. The CDR3 extends over 15 amino acids. Trimming removed 6 bases at V and 4 bases at J, with 13 bases between. The CDR3 sequence is CASSIAWGYNSPLHF. CDR3 coding DNA: TGTGCCAGCAGCATAGCCTGGGGGTATAATTCACCCCTCCACTTT.

V is TRBV6-6 and J is TRBJ1-1, with 7 bases fitting TRBD1. Germline V gives CDR1 MNHNY, CDR2 SVGAGI (reference sequence). Trimming removed 6 bases from V and 5 bases from J; junction bases left unmatched: 12. The CDR3 length is 15 residues. CDR3 in amino acids: CASRGGQSRWTEAFF. CDR3 DNA sequence: TGTGCCAGCAGGGGGGGACAGAGTCGTTGGACTGAAGCTTTCTTT.

This chain connects TRBV5-1 to TRBJ2-3; a weak D match, TRBD1 (5 bases). V shed 4 bases and J shed 0 bases, with 9 bases lying between them. Germline V gene sequence: CDR1 SGHRS, CDR2 YFSETQ. This CDR3 region has 14 residues. The CDR3 DNA is TGCGCCAGCAGCAAGGGGCCAAGCACAGATACGCAGTATTTT. It is translated as CASSKGPSTDTQYF.

V and J are TRBV6-5 and TRBJ2-2; D is unclear. CDR3 length: 13 amino acids. V gave up 4 bases and J gave up 1 base, with 4 bases separating them. The germline CDR1 and CDR2 sequences are MNHEY and SVGAGI. CDR3 sequence: CASSLQNTGELFF. The DNA for the CDR3 is TGTGCCAGCAGTTTGCAGAACACCGGGGAGCTGTTTTTT.

V and J are TRBV6-1 and TRBJ1-2, with unresolved D. This CDR3 contains 14 residues. Germline V gene lookup returns CDR1 MNHNS and CDR2 SASEGT. Trimming took off 1 base at V and 4 bases at J, with 10 bases between the two ends. The CDR3 here is CASSEGWQAYGYTF. In DNA, the CDR3 is TGTGCCAGCAGTGAAGGTTGGCAGGCCTATGGCTACACCTTC.

The V call is TRBV7-9, the J call TRBJ2-3, with TRBD1 as a possible D gene (6 bases). CDR1 is SEHNR and CDR2 is FQNEAQ in the germline V gene (reference sequence). The CDR3 spans 14 residues. The V and J ends lost 2 bases and 5 bases respectively, with 11 bases between them. This CDR3 reads CASSLLLQGDTQYF. DNA for the CDR3: TGTGCCAGCAGCTTACTCCTACAGGGAGATACGCAGTATTTT. The entire variable domain, with the rest obtained from reference TRBV7-9 and TRBJ2-3, is as follows: DTGVSQNPRHKITKRGQNVTFRCDPISEHNRLYWYRQTLGQGPEFLTYFQNEAQLEKSRLLSDRFSAERPKGSFSTLEIQRTEQGDSAMYLCASSLLLQGDTQYFGPGTRLTVL.

The chain uses TRBV5-4 and TRBJ2-3; D gene uncertain. Germline values: CDR1 SGHNT, CDR2 YYREEE (reference sequence). Trimming left V 3 bases short and J 0 bases short, with 8 bases between. This CDR3 region has 14 residues. The DNA for the CDR3 is TGTGCCAGCAGCTCCGGCCGGAGCACAGATACGCAGTATTTT. This translates into CASSSGRSTDTQYF.

V gene TRBV5-6 combines with J gene TRBJ2-5, with unresolved D. V gave up 6 bases and J gave up 1 base, with 13 bases separating them. There are 14 residues in the CDR3. Per germline, CDR1 SGHDT and CDR2 YYEEEE. CDR3 sequence: CASNSPPSQETQYF. The CDR3 bases are TGTGCCAGCAACTCCCCCCCGTCCCAAGAGACCCAGTACTTC.

The table lists this clone with a few counts. V is TRBV18 and J is TRBJ2-7, with D perhaps matching TRBD2 (6 bases). The V end was cut by 6 bases, the J end by 6 bases, with 18 bases between. The CDR3 consists of 14 residues. Germline V lookup: CDR1 KGHSH, CDR2 LQKENI. CDR3 sequence reads: CASSNRERLIEQYF. As DNA, the CDR3 is TGTGCCAGCTCCAATCGGGAGAGGCTGATCGAGCAGTACTTC.

This clone has only one observation. CDR3 amino acids: CASSLRVTVQETQYF. The CDR3 nucleotides are TGTGCCAGTAGTCTGAGGGTCACTGTTCAAGAGACCCAGTACTTC. The chain has TRBV19 and TRBJ2-5, with D perhaps matching TRBD2 (5 bases). This CDR3 comprises 15 residues. V lost 5 bases, J lost 2 bases, and 15 bases lay in between. CDR1 LNHDA and CDR2 SQIVND come from the germline V gene (reference sequence).